These 31 T cell receptor beta chains were all obtained from the same sample, sequenced in a study of blood T cells in healthy people across ages. A sample-barcoded 5' primer and a J-beta primer mix were used in a second PCR of roughly 7 to 12 cycles. MiXCR, applied by TCRdb to the 5' RACE reads, yields one record per CDR3 protein. The data hold about 1.4 million distinct CDR3 sequences, with 55% to 75% observed a single time. The sequencing input was blood. The receptors come from a man aged 18 to 30 in good health.

This clonotype came up a few times. V is TRBV7-2 and J is TRBJ1-2, with no clear D. Trimming took 3 bases from V and 5 from J, leaving 13 bases between them. This CDR3 contains 14 residues. The germline gives CDR1 SGHTA, CDR2 FQGNSA. In DNA form, the CDR3 reads TGTGCCAGCAGCTTGGTAGGCGGAGTATATGGCTACACCTTC. Translation: CASSLVGGVYGYTF.

CDR3 loop: CSARDRDFVSYEQYF. The CDR3 DNA reads TGCAGTGCTAGAGACCGGGACTTTGTCTCCTACGAGCAGTACTTC. The gene calls are TRBV20-1 and TRBJ2-7; D may be TRBD2 (6 bases). Looked up from germline, CDR1 is DFQATT and CDR2 is SNEGSKA (reference sequence). This CDR3 region has 15 residues. V was trimmed by 0 bases and J by 0 bases, leaving 12 bases between them.

The count of this clonotype is one. The genes are TRBV6-5 and TRBJ2-3, with 9 bases aligning to TRBD1. Germline V gene lookup returns CDR1 MNHEY and CDR2 SVGAGI. V lost 2 bases, J lost 4 bases, and 4 bases stayed unmatched. This CDR3 is built from 15 residues. CDR3 loop: CASSYKRQGADTQYF. CDR3 in DNA: TGTGCCAGCAGTTACAAGAGACAGGGGGCAGATACGCAGTATTTT.

This chain uses TRBV20-1 with TRBJ1-1; 9 bases line up with TRBD1. Germline assignment: CDR1 DFQATT and CDR2 SNEGSKA (reference sequence). The CDR3 length is 12 residues. J was trimmed by 6 bases and V by 4 bases; bases with no gene match: 3. Here the CDR3 reads CSATQGAAEAFF. The CDR3 nucleotides read TGCAGTGCTACACAGGGGGCCGCTGAAGCTTTCTTT.

This clonotype was seen once. The J gene is TRBJ2-5, the V gene TRBV29-1; TRBD1 matches at 8 bases. The CDR3 length is 17 residues. V trimming: 1 base; J trimming: 11 bases; junction bases outside the gene matches: 21. Germline CDR1 SQVTM, CDR2 ANQGSEA. This chain's CDR3 is CSVEGTRTGKVVDEQYF. In nucleotides, the CDR3 is TGCAGCGTTGAAGGAACCCGGACAGGGAAGGTAGTTGATGAGCAGTACTTC.

The rearrangement uses TRBV7-9 and TRBJ1-4; unclear D gene. The V gene lost 0 bases and the J gene lost 7 bases, with 6 bases spanning the gap. In germline, CDR1 is SEHNR, CDR2 FQNEAQ (reference sequence). The CDR3 covers 13 residues. The CDR3 DNA is TGTGCCAGCAGCTTAGCCACGGGTGAAAAACTGTTTTTT. This codes for CASSLATGEKLFF.

Points on this clonotype: One junction end disagrees with the germline gene, perhaps due to a read error. The chain is built from TRBV6-5 and TRBJ2-7; a possible D gene is TRBD2 (5 bases). Germline V CDR1 and CDR2: MNHEY, SVGAGI. The CDR3 extends over 14 amino acids. The CDR3 sequence: CASSNSDSGDEQYF. The CDR3 bases are TGTGCCAGCAGTAACTCGGACTCCGGGGACGAGCAGTACTTC.

The V and J genes are TRBV6-5 and TRBJ2-7; 7 nucleotides align to TRBD2. This CDR3 is built from 17 residues. V lost 2 bases, J lost 2 bases, and 12 bases stayed unmatched. Per the germline V gene, CDR1 is MNHEY and CDR2 is SVGAGI. As DNA, the CDR3 is TGTGCCAGCAGTTACGGCCCTTCCGGGAGGCCTCCCTACGAGCAGTACTTC. As protein: CASSYGPSGRPPYEQYF.

The rearrangement links TRBV4-1 to TRBJ1-2, with D hard to call. There are 15 residues in the CDR3. Between the trimmed V and J ends, which lost 0 bases and 0 bases, there was a span of 8 bases. Germline V lookup: CDR1 MGHRA, CDR2 YSYEKL. Here the CDR3 DNA reads TGCGCCAGCAGCCAAGATATGCAGACTAACTATGGCTACACCTTC. It encodes CASSQDMQTNYGYTF.

The gene calls are TRBV9 and TRBJ2-1, with D uncertain. V was trimmed by 3 bases and J by 0 bases, leaving 10 bases between them. Per germline, CDR1 SGDLS and CDR2 YYNGEE. The CDR3 sequence is 15 residues long. CDR3 loop: CASSAGLASYNEQFF. CDR3 bases: TGTGCCAGCAGCGCGGGCCTTGCCTCCTACAATGAGCAGTTCTTC.

The chain couples TRBV20-1 to TRBJ2-7, with TRBD2 matching 11 bases. Germline V gene sequence: CDR1 DFQATT, CDR2 SNEGSKA (reference sequence). The CDR3 is made up of 16 amino acids. The V and J ends lost 2 bases and 5 bases, in that order; junction bases with no gene match: 11. The CDR3, as DNA: TGCAGTGCTAGAAACGTAGCGGGAGGGCCTATCAACGAGCAGTACTTC. Translating it yields CSARNVAGGPINEQYF.

The chain has TRBV4-2 and TRBJ2-5; no reliable D call. This CDR3 spans 13 amino acids. CDR1 and CDR2 from the germline V gene are LGHNA and YNFKEQ. Trimming shortened V by 1 base and J by 11 bases, and 14 bases separated the two germline ends. This chain's CDR3 is CASSQVVGNEQYF. The CDR3 DNA follows: TGTGCCAGCAGCCAAGTCGTAGGCAATGAGCAGTACTTC.

The gene calls are TRBV20-1 and TRBJ2-4, with 9 bases that match TRBD1. Germline CDR1 DFQATT, CDR2 SNEGSKA (reference sequence). The length of the CDR3 is 21 residues. V trimming: 5 bases; J trimming: 1 base; junction bases outside the gene matches: 24. The CDR3 DNA reads TGCAGTGCTTCTCCGATGACGACAGGGGGGCCGAGAGGTTTGGCCAAAAACATTCAGTACTTC. Residues: CSASPMTTGGPRGLAKNIQYF.

The J gene is TRBJ1-1, the V gene TRBV6-5; 7 positions agree with TRBD1. Germline V gene lookup returns CDR1 MNHEY and CDR2 SVGAGI. The CDR3 is 17 amino acids. V shed 2 bases and J 2 bases; nucleotides not matched to a gene: 11. CDR3 sequence reads: CASSYVAYRGVNTEAFF. CDR3 DNA sequence: TGTGCCAGCAGTTACGTCGCCTACAGGGGAGTTAACACTGAAGCTTTCTTT.

The gene calls are TRBV7-9 and TRBJ1-2; TRBD1 aligns across 7 bases. CDR3 size: 14 residues. Per germline, CDR1 SEHNR and CDR2 FQNEAQ (reference sequence). The ends lost 5 bases at V and 8 bases at J; junction bases unmatched: 11. The CDR3 DNA reads TGTGCCAGCAGCGGGGGACAGACGTTATTGGGCTACACCTTC. Its protein is CASSGGQTLLGYTF. The full variable domain, in which reference TRBV7-9 and TRBJ1-2 provide the parts outside the CDR3, is DTGVSQNPRHKITKRGQNVTFRCDPISEHNRLYWYRQTLGQGPEFLTYFQNEAQLEKSRLLSDRFSAERPKGSFSTLEIQRTEQGDSAMYLCASSGGQTLLGYTFGSGTRLTVV.

The chain is built from TRBV4-1 and TRBJ2-3; D might be TRBD1 or TRBD2, each matching 6 bases. There are 14 residues in the CDR3. V lost 2 bases and J 11 bases, leaving 17 bases between the germline ends. Germline V gene data show CDR1 as MGHRA and CDR2 as YSYEKL. The CDR3 DNA follows: TGCGCCAGCAGCCAACGCCTACTAGGGGGACTGCAGTATTTT. Residues: CASSQRLLGGLQYF.

The chain carries TRBV20-1 and TRBJ2-3, with D maybe TRBD2 (5 bases). Trimming left V 6 bases short and J 0 bases short, with 13 bases between. The CDR3 is made up of 14 amino acids. Germline V lookup: CDR1 DFQATT, CDR2 SNEGSKA (reference sequence). CDR3 nucleotide sequence: TGCAGTGCCCGTGGACTCCCTAGCACAGATACGCAGTATTTT. Protein sequence: CSARGLPSTDTQYF.

This clonotype appeared many times. The V gene is TRBV6-2 or TRBV6-3, the J gene TRBJ2-6, with D perhaps matching TRBD2 (5 bases). There are 13 residues in the CDR3. V shed 8 bases and J shed 0 bases, with 5 bases lying between them. Germline assignment: CDR1 MNHEY and CDR2 SVGEGT. This CDR3 reads CASGSSGANVLTF. CDR3 coding DNA: TGTGCCAGCGGGAGCTCTGGGGCCAACGTCCTGACTTTC.

The rearrangement joins TRBV20-1 to TRBJ2-1; 8 bases align to TRBD2. The CDR3 has 16 amino acids. The germline V gene encodes CDR1 DFQATT and CDR2 SNEGSKA (reference sequence). The V and J ends lost 0 bases and 6 bases, in that order; junction bases with no gene match: 10. This CDR3 reads CSARDRLAGVVNEQFF. In nucleotides, the CDR3 is TGCAGTGCTAGAGACAGGCTAGCGGGCGTGGTCAATGAGCAGTTCTTC.

This sequence joins TRBV7-9 and TRBJ1-1, with 7 bases aligning to TRBD1. V dropped 5 bases and J dropped 4; count of bases not matched to a gene: 4. Germline CDR1 is SEHNR and CDR2 is FQNEAQ (reference sequence). The CDR3 spans 13 residues. CDR3: CASSRQGGTEAFF. The CDR3 coding sequence is TGTGCCAGCAGCAGGCAGGGGGGCACTGAAGCTTTCTTT.

This clonotype was recorded a few times. The genes are TRBV7-9 and TRBJ2-7, with D possibly matching TRBD2 (6 bases). CDR3 length: 14 amino acids. V was pared by 5 bases and J by 3 bases, with 14 bases between. Germline values: CDR1 SEHNR, CDR2 FQNEAQ (reference sequence). This CDR3 reads CASSQRGTDYEQYF. The CDR3 nucleotides read TGTGCCAGCAGCCAACGCGGGACGGACTACGAGCAGTACTTC. The whole variable domain, remainder taken from reference TRBV7-9 and TRBJ2-7, is DTGVSQNPRHKITKRGQNVTFRCDPISEHNRLYWYRQTLGQGPEFLTYFQNEAQLEKSRLLSDRFSAERPKGSFSTLEIQRTEQGDSAMYLCASSQRGTDYEQYFGPGTRLTVT.

This rearrangement joins TRBV6-2 or TRBV6-3 to TRBJ2-5; D unclear. The J call may be faulty, since TRBJ2-7 better matches the DNA end. The CDR3 covers 13 residues. Germline CDR1 reads MNHEY; CDR2 reads SVGEGT. CDR3 coding DNA: TGTGCCAGTAGTCCCCTCCGGTTTGACGAGCAGTACTTC. Amino acids: CASSPLRFDEQYF.

The genes are TRBV4-1 and TRBJ2-1; TRBD2 agrees at 11 bases. In germline, CDR1 is MGHRA, CDR2 YSYEKL. V lost 8 bases and J lost 7; bases outside the gene matches: 7. CDR3 length equals 14 residues. The CDR3 region has the DNA TGCGCCAGCGCCCCCGGGACTAGCGGAAATGAGCAGTTCTTC. Residues: CASAPGTSGNEQFF.

The chain joins TRBV18 to TRBJ2-7, with D perhaps TRBD1 or TRBD2 (6 bases each). Per germline, CDR1 KGHSH and CDR2 LQKENI. The CDR3 sequence is 14 residues long. Trimming removed 3 bases at V and 3 bases at J, with 12 bases between. The DNA of the CDR3 is TGTGCCAGCTCACCGACAGGAGGGTTCTACGAGCAGTACTTC. Translation gives CASSPTGGFYEQYF.

This clonotype was counted between two and nine times. The rearrangement uses TRBV7-2 and TRBJ2-7, with D perhaps given as TRBD1 or TRBD2 (5 bases each). The CDR3 loop spans 14 amino acids. Trimming took off 7 bases at V and 2 bases at J, with 15 bases between the two ends. Germline loops: CDR1 SGHTA, CDR2 FQGNSA. In nucleotides, the CDR3 is TGTGCCAGCACCTCCGGGACGGAGACCTACGAGCAGTACTTC. Its translation: CASTSGTETYEQYF.

J is TRBJ1-2 and V is TRBV4-1; D possibly corresponds to TRBD1 (5 bases). Trimming took off 3 bases at V and 8 bases at J, with 19 bases between the two ends. CDR1 MGHRA and CDR2 YSYEKL come from the germline V gene. This CDR3 is 15 amino acids long. CDR3 sequence (DNA): TGCGCCAGCAGCCAGGTAACAGGTCGGGCGTCGGGCTACACCTTC. It yields the protein CASSQVTGRASGYTF.

This clonotype was observed a handful of times. The chain employs TRBV29-1 and TRBJ2-3, with no clear D. CDR1 is SQVTM and CDR2 is ANQGSEA in the germline V gene. This CDR3 has 10 residues. The CDR3 is CSLTADTQYF. CDR3 nucleotide sequence: TGCAGTTTGACGGCAGATACGCAGTATTTT.

The J gene is TRBJ2-1, the V gene TRBV29-1; TRBD2 is a possible D gene (5 bases). Germline V gives CDR1 SQVTM, CDR2 ANQGSEA. V gave up 6 bases and J gave up 10 bases, with 25 bases separating them. CDR3 length equals 15 residues. The CDR3 sequence is CSVALGSGSSYEQFF. DNA for the CDR3: TGCAGCGTCGCACTGGGGAGTGGAAGCTCCTACGAGCAGTTCTTC.

The chain employs TRBV5-6 and TRBJ1-1; D is ambiguous. The germline CDR1 and CDR2 sequences are SGHDT and YYEEEE. The CDR3 length is 17 residues. The V end was cut by 1 base, the J end by 0 bases, with 16 bases between. The CDR3 DNA reads as TGTGCCAGCAGCTTGAGGGCAAGACGATGGGTGAACACTGAAGCTTTCTTT. This codes for CASSLRARRWVNTEAFF.

The chain joins TRBV12-3 or TRBV12-4 to TRBJ2-7, with D unresolved. Trimming cost V 6 bases and J 3 bases, with 6 bases left between them. The CDR3 consists of 11 residues. The CDR3 DNA is TGTGCCAGCAGGTTATACTACGAGCAGTACTTC. It encodes CASRLYYEQYF.

This chain connects TRBV18 to TRBJ1-1, with 7 bases aligning to TRBD1. Germline V gives CDR1 KGHSH, CDR2 LQKENI. CDR3 length: 16 residues. V shed 5 bases, J shed 1 base, and the junction held 10 bases outside the gene matches. CDR3 nucleotide sequence: TGTGCCAGCTCATTCTCCGGGACAGCCACGAACACTGAAGCTTTCTTT. Translated: CASSFSGTATNTEAFF. Using reference TRBV18 and TRBJ1-1 for the parts outside the CDR3, the full variable domain is NAGVMQNPRHLVRRRGQEARLRCSPMKGHSHVYWYRQLPEEGLKFMVYLQKENIIDESGMPKERFSAEFPKEGPSILRIQQVVRGDSAAYFCASSFSGTATNTEAFFGQGTRLTVV.